A selection of T cell receptor beta chains follows, all from one sample in a study of blood T cell repertoires in COVID-19. The method was immunoSEQ multiplex PCR; TCRdb's version includes in-frame clones alone and lacks a portion of them. Here the sample spans 90,000 to 100,000 clones, approximately 90% being singletons. Sequencing used peripheral blood. The receptors were gathered from a man aged 65 to 79 with acute or convalescent COVID-19. Each CDR3 is given without its conserved first and last residue.

v_gene: TRBV12-3/TRBV12-4; j_gene: TRBJ2-2; CDR3aa: ASSPDLTGELF
v_gene: TRBV12-5; j_gene: TRBJ2-1; CDR3aa: ASGREGDEQF
v_gene: TRBV19; j_gene: TRBJ1-1; CDR3aa: ASSIGTAGEAF
v_gene: TRBV9; j_gene: TRBJ2-5; CDR3aa: ASSVGARDIGETQY
v_gene: TRBV19; j_gene: TRBJ2-4; CDR3aa: ASSTVGKNIQY
v_gene: TRBV11-2; j_gene: TRBJ1-6; CDR3aa: ASSLRPLSYNSPLH
v_gene: TRBV24-1; j_gene: TRBJ2-3; CDR3aa: ATSDSRAGSTDTQY
v_gene: TRBV5-1; j_gene: TRBJ2-5; CDR3aa: ASSLGTSGQETQY
v_gene: TRBV9; j_gene: TRBJ2-7; CDR3aa: ASSVDEARPFYEQY
v_gene: TRBV28; j_gene: TRBJ1-1; CDR3aa: ASRSRGRAF
v_gene: TRBV12-3/TRBV12-4; j_gene: TRBJ1-5; CDR3aa: ASSLQVRQPQH
v_gene: TRBV5-1; j_gene: TRBJ1-4; CDR3aa: ASSLTRGNNEKLF
v_gene: TRBV5-1; j_gene: TRBJ2-2; CDR3aa: ASSFISGGGGELF
v_gene: TRBV6-5; j_gene: TRBJ1-2; CDR3aa: ASSSPTDGYT
v_gene: TRBV2; j_gene: TRBJ1-4; CDR3aa: ASSDPRGSSGANEKLF
v_gene: TRBV29-1; j_gene: TRBJ2-3; CDR3aa: SVEETGSDTQY
v_gene: TRBV5-1; j_gene: TRBJ2-3; CDR3aa: ASGNVPSTDTQY
v_gene: TRBV2; j_gene: TRBJ2-3; CDR3aa: ASSWIGISGTDTQY
v_gene: TRBV11-2; j_gene: TRBJ2-1; CDR3aa: ASSYYGGAFTNEQF
v_gene: TRBV4-2; j_gene: TRBJ2-4; CDR3aa: ASSQDQTGQGRYIQY
v_gene: TRBV6-5; j_gene: TRBJ2-1; CDR3aa: ASSYGERYEQF
v_gene: TRBV29-1; j_gene: TRBJ2-5; CDR3aa: SVASTGGGETQY
v_gene: TRBV3-1/TRBV3-2; j_gene: TRBJ2-7; CDR3aa: ASSPARLGTGNSEQY
v_gene: TRBV3-1/TRBV3-2; j_gene: TRBJ1-5; CDR3aa: ASSQGPPTGVNQPQH
v_gene: TRBV7-9; j_gene: TRBJ2-2; CDR3aa: ASSRDSVANTGELF
v_gene: TRBV2; j_gene: TRBJ1-2; CDR3aa: ASSLDRGNYGYT
v_gene: TRBV7-6; j_gene: TRBJ2-7; CDR3aa: ASSPTPQGRPAYEQY
v_gene: TRBV11-2; j_gene: TRBJ2-7; CDR3aa: ASSSPRDSPYEQY
v_gene: TRBV28; j_gene: TRBJ2-1; CDR3aa: VSSFLAGGPGFRMREQF
v_gene: TRBV25-1; j_gene: TRBJ2-2; CDR3aa: ASREGQVRPRTGELF
v_gene: TRBV7-9; j_gene: TRBJ2-1; CDR3aa: ASTRGDPLYNEQF
v_gene: TRBV28; j_gene: TRBJ1-1; CDR3aa: ASSLRAPGIEAF
v_gene: TRBV12-5; j_gene: TRBJ2-7; CDR3aa: ASGLDTTWGRQY
v_gene: TRBV6-5; j_gene: TRBJ1-1; CDR3aa: ASKGENTEAF
v_gene: TRBV5-6; j_gene: TRBJ1-6; CDR3aa: ASSLSPNSPLH
v_gene: TRBV19; j_gene: TRBJ1-5; CDR3aa: ASSRGTNQPQH
v_gene: TRBV30; j_gene: TRBJ2-7; CDR3aa: AWSRTIDEQY
v_gene: TRBV7-6; j_gene: TRBJ2-2; CDR3aa: ASRKGQGISGELF
v_gene: TRBV10-3; j_gene: TRBJ2-7; CDR3aa: AIRTSGGTYEQY
v_gene: TRBV12-3/TRBV12-4; j_gene: TRBJ2-5; CDR3aa: ASSLLRETQY
v_gene: TRBV30; j_gene: TRBJ2-6; CDR3aa: AWRGLGGANVLT
v_gene: TRBV20-1; j_gene: TRBJ2-1; CDR3aa: SARGHNEQF
v_gene: TRBV6-1; j_gene: TRBJ1-1; CDR3aa: ASSDIQTGTEAF
v_gene: TRBV29-1; j_gene: TRBJ2-1; CDR3aa: SVKQGSNEQF
v_gene: TRBV7-2; j_gene: TRBJ1-2; CDR3aa: ASSRDRGLYGYT
v_gene: TRBV5-8; j_gene: TRBJ1-5; CDR3aa: ATGRRTGSNQPQH
v_gene: TRBV5-4; j_gene: TRBJ2-1; CDR3aa: ASSQQVTANEQF
v_gene: TRBV28; j_gene: TRBJ2-3; CDR3aa: ASTLSGLAGGPWDTQY
v_gene: TRBV2; j_gene: TRBJ1-1; CDR3aa: ASQLQGVRAEAF
v_gene: TRBV29-1; j_gene: TRBJ2-3; CDR3aa: SARTSGGDTQY
v_gene: TRBV27; j_gene: TRBJ2-2; CDR3aa: ASKPRVSPPTGELF
v_gene: TRBV3-1/TRBV3-2; j_gene: TRBJ1-6; CDR3aa: ASSQVRYNSPLH
v_gene: TRBV30; j_gene: TRBJ2-7; CDR3aa: AWSVNSLSYEQY
v_gene: TRBV5-4; j_gene: TRBJ1-2; CDR3aa: ASSLAPGGYT
v_gene: TRBV4-2; j_gene: TRBJ1-4; CDR3aa: ASGSGGRNEKLF
v_gene: TRBV7-9; j_gene: TRBJ2-5; CDR3aa: ASSLTGRQETQY
v_gene: TRBV5-1; j_gene: TRBJ1-2; CDR3aa: ASSRDINGYT
v_gene: TRBV19; j_gene: TRBJ2-7; CDR3aa: ASSITGKRYEQY